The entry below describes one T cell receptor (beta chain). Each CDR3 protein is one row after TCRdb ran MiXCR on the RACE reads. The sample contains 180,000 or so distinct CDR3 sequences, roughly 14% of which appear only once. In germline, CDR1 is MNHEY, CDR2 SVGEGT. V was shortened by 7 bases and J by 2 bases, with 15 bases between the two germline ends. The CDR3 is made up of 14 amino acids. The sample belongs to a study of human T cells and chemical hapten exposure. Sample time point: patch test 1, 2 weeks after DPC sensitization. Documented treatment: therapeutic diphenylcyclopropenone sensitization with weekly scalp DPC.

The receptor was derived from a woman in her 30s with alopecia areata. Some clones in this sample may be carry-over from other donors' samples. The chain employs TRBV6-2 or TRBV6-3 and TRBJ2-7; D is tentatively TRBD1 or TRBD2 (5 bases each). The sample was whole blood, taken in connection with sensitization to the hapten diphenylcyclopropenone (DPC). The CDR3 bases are TGTGCCAGCACCTCTCCGGGGACGACCTACGAGCAGTACTTC. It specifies CASTSPGTTYEQYF.